There are many counts of the clone carrying this T cell receptor (beta chain). No antigen is known for it. The entry originates in a study of CD8 T cells in ankylosing spondylitis. Notes on the study in general: Clones linked with disease were CD8+ and fairly uncommon in the peripheral blood. Matched ankylosing spondylitis synovial fluid reportedly contained a significantly enriched population of disease-linked clones. Ankylosing spondylitis blood appeared to be characterized by a TCR beta motif of under 10 highly homologous variants.

Preparation of TCR beta libraries was done by quantitative 5'-RACE with molecular barcodes. TCRdb reanalysed the 5' RACE reads using MiXCR and keeps one entry per CDR3 protein. In the table there are around 490,000 distinct CDR3 sequences, about 5% of which are singletons. Trimming removed 0 bases from V and 1 base from J; junction bases left unmatched: 6. CDR3 length: 18 residues. Per the germline V gene, CDR1 is SGHRS and CDR2 is YFSETQ. The chain employs TRBV5-1 and TRBJ2-3; TRBD2 agrees at 12 bases. The receptor was isolated from a male donor with ankylosing spondylitis. The sample comprised blood, either unsorted or a sorted T cell fraction (not recorded which). CDR3 DNA: TGCGCCAGCAGCTTGGCCCCTCGGACTAGCGGGGGCACAGATACGCAGTATTTT. It specifies CASSLAPRTSGGTDTQYF.